Shown below are 7 T cell receptor beta chains from a single sample sequenced in a study of blood T cells in healthy people across ages. Next came a second PCR, run for about 6 to 11 cycles, which used a sample-barcoded 5' primer along with a J-beta primer mix. TCRdb re-called the 5' RACE reads through MiXCR, storing one row per CDR3 protein. The sample records hundreds of thousands of distinct CDR3 sequences, 46% being singletons. The sample taken for sequencing was blood. Source of these receptors: an elderly man in good health.

This clonotype was counted a single time. The chain employs TRBV10-3 and TRBJ2-7; TRBD1 might be the D (5 bases). CDR1 ENHRY and CDR2 SYGVKD come from the germline V gene. Trimming took off 4 bases at V and 0 bases at J, with 16 bases between the two ends. The CDR3 runs to 16 residues. The CDR3 here is CAISARQSPYSYEQYF. CDR3 nucleotide sequence: TGTGCCATCAGTGCAAGACAGAGTCCCTACTCCTACGAGCAGTACTTC.

This clonotype was counted between two and nine times. This chain joins TRBV6-5 and TRBJ2-1; D is ambiguous. The V gene's germline CDR1 is MNHEY and CDR2 SVGAGI. Between the trimmed V and J ends, which lost 6 bases and 6 bases, there was a span of 15 bases. The CDR3 is made up of 14 amino acids. The CDR3 loop reads CASRINSDPNEQFF. In DNA, the CDR3 is TGTGCCAGCAGGATAAACAGTGACCCCAATGAGCAGTTCTTC.

CDR3 protein: CSAGTSVAYEQYF. As DNA, the CDR3 is TGCAGTGCCGGGACTAGCGTAGCCTACGAGCAGTACTTC. The rearrangement joins TRBV20-1 to TRBJ2-5, with 10 bases matching TRBD2. The J call may be in error: the DNA end matches TRBJ2-7 better. Per the germline V gene, CDR1 is DFQATT and CDR2 is SNEGSKA (reference sequence). The CDR3 spans 13 residues.

This clonotype was seen a few times. A much larger clone lies one base from this, so it may be a read error. The rearrangement uses TRBV20-1 and TRBJ2-7, with TRBD2 as a possible D gene (6 bases). The CDR3 loop spans 14 amino acids. CDR1 is DFQATT and CDR2 is SNEGSKA in the germline V gene (reference sequence). The V gene lost 6 bases and the J gene lost 7 bases, with 22 bases spanning the gap. In DNA, the CDR3 is TGCAGTGCCGCAAGACTAGGTCCCTACAATGAGCAGTACTTC. It translates to CSAARLGPYNEQYF.

V is TRBV12-3 or TRBV12-4 and J is TRBJ2-3, with D possibly called TRBD1 or TRBD2 (5 bases each). The CDR3 has 16 amino acids. V lost 1 base and J 5 bases, leaving 16 bases between the germline ends. CDR3 amino acids: CASSLGGTAPKDTQYF. CDR3 DNA sequence: TGTGCCAGCAGTTTAGGTGGGACGGCCCCCAAAGATACGCAGTATTTT.

The chain recombines TRBV5-1 with TRBJ1-1; perhaps TRBD1 as D (5 bases). Deletions cut 4 bases from V and 0 bases from J, with 10 bases between. From germline, CDR1 is SGHRS and CDR2 YFSETQ. The CDR3 spans 14 residues. The CDR3 sequence: CASSQGVMNTEAFF. The CDR3 region has the DNA TGCGCCAGCAGCCAGGGAGTTATGAACACTGAAGCTTTCTTT.

The chain links TRBV10-3 to TRBJ2-6; unclear D gene. CDR3 length: 12 amino acids. Germline loops: CDR1 ENHRY, CDR2 SYGVKD. Trimming left V 0 bases short and J 13 bases short, with 7 bases between. The CDR3 loop reads CAISESGWVLTF. The CDR3 region has the DNA TGTGCCATCAGTGAGTCCGGGTGGGTCCTGACTTTC.